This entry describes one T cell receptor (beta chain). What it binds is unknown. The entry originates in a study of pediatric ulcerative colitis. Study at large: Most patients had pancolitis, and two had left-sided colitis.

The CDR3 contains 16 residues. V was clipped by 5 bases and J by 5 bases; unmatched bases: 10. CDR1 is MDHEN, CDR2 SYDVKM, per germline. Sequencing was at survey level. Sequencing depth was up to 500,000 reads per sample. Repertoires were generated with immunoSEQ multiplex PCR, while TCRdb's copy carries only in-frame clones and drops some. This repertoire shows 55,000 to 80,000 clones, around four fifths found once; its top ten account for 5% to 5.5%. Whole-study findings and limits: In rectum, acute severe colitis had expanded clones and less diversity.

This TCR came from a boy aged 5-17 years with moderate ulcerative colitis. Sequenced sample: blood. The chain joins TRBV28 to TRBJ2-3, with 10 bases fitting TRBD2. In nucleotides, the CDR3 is TGTGCCAGCAGTCCTCAGCGGGGGGGTTTAGGAGATACGCAGTATTTT. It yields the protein CASSPQRGGLGDTQYF.